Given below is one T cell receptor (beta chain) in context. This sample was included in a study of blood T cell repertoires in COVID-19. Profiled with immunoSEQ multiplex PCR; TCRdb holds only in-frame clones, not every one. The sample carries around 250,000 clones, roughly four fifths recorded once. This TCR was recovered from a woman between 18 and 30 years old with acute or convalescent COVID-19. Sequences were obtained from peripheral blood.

CDR3 loop: CATSEGGRQETQYF. DNA for the CDR3: TGTGCCACCAGTGAGGGGGGGAGACAAGAGACCCAGTACTTC. This sequence joins TRBV24-1 and TRBJ2-5; 7 bases match TRBD2. After removal of 4 bases from V and 2 bases from J, the junction contained 3 bases not matched to a gene. The CDR3 runs 14 residues. The germline gives CDR1 KGHDR, CDR2 SFDVKD.